This entry is about one TCR beta chain. There is no known antigen for this receptor. There are no base qualities to consult, and no much larger clone falls within one base. Whole blood was collected in K2EDTA tubes by collaborating institutions according to the institutions' own protocols. Collaborator samples were shipped for TCRbeta analysis as frozen whole blood, isolated PBMCs, or DNA extracted from either sample type. Trimmed from V: 1 base; trimmed from J: 4 bases; junction bases lacking a gene match: 1. Measured from the cysteine to the phenylalanine, the CDR3 is 13 residues long. Left in the record is the CDR3 DNA by itself, 39 bases read in frame from the first base. CDR1 and CDR2, looked up from the germline V gene, are SGHTS and YDEGEE. The immunoSEQ Assay, a bias-controlled multiplex PCR, was used to amplify TCRbeta CDR3 regions from genomic DNA. In the paper's pipeline: Within the assay, amplification of reference gene primers was used to estimate how many nucleated cells each sample contained. To quantify the absolute abundance of each unique TCRbeta CDR3 rearrangement, sequence reads were collapsed and filtered. Productive Simpson clonality was computed per sample as the square root of Simpson's diversity index over productive rearrangements. The clones in this table, taken by TCRdb from immuneACCESS, are in-frame only. Not every clone is retained; where verified, under half of the shortfall comes from an unresolved V gene, and the cause of the rest is unknown. V and J calls and clone size are given by that table; D and trimming were obtained from the DNA. The sample profile shows roughly 230,000 clones; around 83% of them were found once. The leading ten clones occupy around 8.1% of the sample.

The data were taken from a study of blood T cell repertoires in COVID-19 (dated by TCRdb to between 2020 and 2021). Describing the broader study: The collaborator samples originated in the United States, Italy and Spain and spanned the acute and convalescent phases of COVID-19. The material from the prospective study consisted of cDNA or gDNA derived from T cells, B-cell-depleted T cells, or PBMCs. Deeply sampled blood TCRbeta repertoires from subjects exposed to, actively infected with, or recovered from COVID-19 were included in the dataset. A freely available public database, intended as a resource for researchers studying the immune response to SARS-CoV-2, is where the repertoires were released. The samples were drawn from two sources: the first 160 participants of the ongoing ImmuneRACE study, and some 1,300 subjects contributed by 6 global collaborators. A de-identified subject ID, COVID-19 status, age in years and sex were almost always included in the sample metadata. Where available, HLA class I and class II types were obtained from metadata supplied by the sample provider rather than from assay-based typing.

Overall study results and their limits: How much clinical and demographic metadata was included differed by source and by participant, and the metadata was provided uncurated.

The V gene is TRBV5-8 and the J gene is TRBJ1-2, with 7 bases in between that match TRBD1. This sequence was found in a man aged 40-49 years with active or convalescent COVID-19. The sample taken for sequencing was peripheral blood. The DNA reads as follows: TGTGCCAGCAGCTTGACAGGGGTCTATGGCTACACCTTC. This yields the protein CASSLTGVYGYTF.